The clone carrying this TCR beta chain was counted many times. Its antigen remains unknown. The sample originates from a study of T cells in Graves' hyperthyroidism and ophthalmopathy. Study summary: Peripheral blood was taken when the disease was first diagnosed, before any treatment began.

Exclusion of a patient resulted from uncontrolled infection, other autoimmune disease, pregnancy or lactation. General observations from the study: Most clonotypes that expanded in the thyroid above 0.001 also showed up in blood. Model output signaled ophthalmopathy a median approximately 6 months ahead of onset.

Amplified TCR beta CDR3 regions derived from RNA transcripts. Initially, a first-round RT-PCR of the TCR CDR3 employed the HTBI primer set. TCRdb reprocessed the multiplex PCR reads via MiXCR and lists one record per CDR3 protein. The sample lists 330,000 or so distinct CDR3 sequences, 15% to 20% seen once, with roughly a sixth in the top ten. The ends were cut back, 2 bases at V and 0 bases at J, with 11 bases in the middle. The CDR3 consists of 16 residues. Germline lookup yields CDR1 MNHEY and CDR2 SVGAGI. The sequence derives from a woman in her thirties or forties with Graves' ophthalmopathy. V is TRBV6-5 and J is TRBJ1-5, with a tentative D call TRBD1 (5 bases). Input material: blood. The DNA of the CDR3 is TGTGCCAGCAGTTACGGGACCCCTAATAGCAATCAGCCCCAGCATTTT. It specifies CASSYGTPNSNQPQHF.